The present entry profiles one T cell receptor (beta chain) with its context. The antigen remains undetermined. PCR involved 60 Vbeta and 13 Jbeta primers. The method was immunoSEQ multiplex PCR; TCRdb's version includes in-frame clones alone and lacks a portion of them. The table records about 98,000 clones, roughly 81% of them present only once. This entry comes from a study of cytomegalovirus exposure and HLA in healthy donors. The wider study: Roughly 80 million unique TCRs from HLA-typed donors made up an early data release. Overall study results and limits: Cytomegalovirus-associated TCR beta chains were listed, numbering 164. In a later analysis, V- and J-gene trimming of beta chains associated with a DCLRE1C missense variant, replicated independently.

At sampling all donors were nominally healthy, likely with unrecorded immune exposures. The clonotype was recovered from a middle-aged man in good health and CMV-seronegative. The sequenced sample consisted of PBMCs.

CDR3 residues: CASSEVGGGAYIDEQYF. In DNA, the CDR3 is TGTGCCAGCAGTGAAGTGGGCGGGGGGGCCTATATCGACGAGCAGTACTTC. V and J are TRBV6-1 and TRBJ2-7; 9 bases agree with TRBD2. Germline V CDR1 and CDR2: MNHNS, SASEGT. The CDR3 spans 17 residues. The V segment lost 1 base and the J segment 5 bases; nucleotides outside the gene matches: 12.